The rows below give T cell receptor beta chains drawn from one sample of a study of blood T cell repertoires in COVID-19. The table came from immunoSEQ multiplex PCR; TCRdb's copy has only in-frame clones and leaves some out. The sample records under 200,000 clones, 86% being singletons. The sample consisted of peripheral blood. Receptors were obtained from a woman in her 70s with acute or convalescent COVID-19. Both conserved end residues are part of each CDR3. A D gene is named only where the DNA matches it firmly. Clone sizes are given selectively: once, few, many, or a class where the clone is expanded.

abundance: -; v_gene: TRBV28; j_gene: TRBJ1-6; d_gene: -; CDR3nt: TGTGCCAGCACCTCTTACCGGGGGAATTCACCCCTCCACTTT; CDR3aa: CASTSYRGNSPLHF
abundance: -; v_gene: TRBV19; j_gene: TRBJ1-5; d_gene: -; CDR3nt: TGTGCCAGTAGAACCCCCGGGGGTAGGCAGCCCCAGCATTTT; CDR3aa: CASRTPGGRQPQHF
abundance: few; v_gene: TRBV4-2; j_gene: TRBJ2-2; d_gene: -; CDR3nt: TGTGCCAGCAGCCCCCTGGCGGGGAACACCGGGGAGCTGTTTTTT; CDR3aa: CASSPLAGNTGELFF
abundance: -; v_gene: TRBV7-9; j_gene: TRBJ2-7; d_gene: TRBD1; CDR3nt: TGTGCCAGCAGTTTAGGAAGGCGGGACAGGACGAGCTCCTACGAGCAGTACTTC; CDR3aa: CASSLGRRDRTSSYEQYF
abundance: -; v_gene: TRBV5-1; j_gene: TRBJ2-6; d_gene: -; CDR3nt: TGCGCCAGCAGCTTGGTAGCGGTGTTCTCTGGGGCCAACGTCCTGACTTTC; CDR3aa: CASSLVAVFSGANVLTF
abundance: -; v_gene: TRBV18; j_gene: TRBJ1-1; d_gene: -; CDR3nt: TGTGCCAGCTCACCACGGGGAGGTGAAGCTTTCTTT; CDR3aa: CASSPRGGEAFF
abundance: -; v_gene: TRBV4-3; j_gene: TRBJ2-7; d_gene: TRBD2; CDR3nt: TGCGCCAGCAGCGAATATCTAGCGGGAGCAATCACAGCCGAGCAGTACTTC; CDR3aa: CASSEYLAGAITAEQYF
abundance: -; v_gene: TRBV20-1; j_gene: TRBJ1-4; d_gene: TRBD1; CDR3nt: TGCAGTGCTAGTGAAATAAAGACAGGGGAATACGAAAAACTGTTTTTT; CDR3aa: CSASEIKTGEYEKLFF
abundance: -; v_gene: TRBV5-1; j_gene: TRBJ2-1; d_gene: TRBD2; CDR3nt: TGCGCCAGCAGCTTCGGGCTAGCGGGAGGGACTGAGCAGTTCTTC; CDR3aa: CASSFGLAGGTEQFF
abundance: -; v_gene: TRBV11-3; j_gene: TRBJ1-3; d_gene: TRBD1; CDR3nt: TGTGCCAGCAGCTTGGGGACAGGGTCTGGAAACACCATATATTTT; CDR3aa: CASSLGTGSGNTIYF
abundance: -; v_gene: TRBV2; j_gene: TRBJ2-3; d_gene: TRBD2; CDR3nt: TGTGCCAGCAGTGTGTCTAGCGGGCCTGAATGGCAGTATTTT; CDR3aa: CASSVSSGPEWQYF
abundance: once; v_gene: TRBV27; j_gene: TRBJ1-1; d_gene: -; CDR3nt: TGTGCCAGCAGTTTCTGGGCAAACACTGAAGCTTTCTTT; CDR3aa: CASSFWANTEAFF
abundance: -; v_gene: TRBV5-8; j_gene: TRBJ2-1; d_gene: TRBD1; CDR3nt: TGTGCCAGCACCTCCGGGACAGGGCTTAACAATGAGCAGTTCTTC; CDR3aa: CASTSGTGLNNEQFF
abundance: -; v_gene: TRBV6-5; j_gene: TRBJ2-1; d_gene: -; CDR3nt: TGTGCCAGCAGGATACCCCAGGGGTACAATGAGCAGTTCTTC; CDR3aa: CASRIPQGYNEQFF
abundance: -; v_gene: TRBV5-1; j_gene: TRBJ2-4; d_gene: TRBD1; CDR3nt: TGCGCCAGCAGCTTTACAGGGGAGTTACGGGGCATTCAGTACTTC; CDR3aa: CASSFTGELRGIQYF
abundance: once; v_gene: TRBV24-1; j_gene: TRBJ1-4; d_gene: -; CDR3nt: TGTGCCACCAGTGACTCGGACCAACCTGAGGGTAATGAAAAACTGTTTTTT; CDR3aa: CATSDSDQPEGNEKLFF
abundance: -; v_gene: TRBV5-1; j_gene: TRBJ1-2; d_gene: -; CDR3nt: TGCGCCAGCAGCTTGGGTGCGGGTGGCTACACCTTC; CDR3aa: CASSLGAGGYTF
abundance: few; v_gene: TRBV6-5; j_gene: TRBJ2-1; d_gene: TRBD2; CDR3nt: TGTGCCAGCAGTTTCGAAGCGGGAGGTGAGCAGTTCTTC; CDR3aa: CASSFEAGGEQFF
abundance: -; v_gene: TRBV2; j_gene: TRBJ1-6; d_gene: TRBD1; CDR3nt: TGTGCCAGCAGCCCCAATACAGGGGGGCAAGGCCCCCTCCACTTT; CDR3aa: CASSPNTGGQGPLHF
abundance: -; v_gene: TRBV20-1; j_gene: TRBJ1-5; d_gene: TRBD1; CDR3nt: TGCAGTGCTAGTAGACAGGGATCTCAGCCCCAGCATTTT; CDR3aa: CSASRQGSQPQHF
abundance: -; v_gene: TRBV14; j_gene: TRBJ2-1; d_gene: TRBD2; CDR3nt: TGTGCCAGCAGCCAACTAGCGGGAGGATACAATGAGCAGTTCTTC; CDR3aa: CASSQLAGGYNEQFF
abundance: -; v_gene: TRBV2; j_gene: TRBJ1-5; d_gene: -; CDR3nt: TGTGCCAGCAGTGACAGGGCCCGCAATCAGCCCCAGCATTTT; CDR3aa: CASSDRARNQPQHF
abundance: -; v_gene: TRBV7-2; j_gene: TRBJ2-2; d_gene: TRBD2; CDR3nt: TGTGCCAGCAGCCGGACTAGCGACAACACCGGGGAGCTGTTTTTT; CDR3aa: CASSRTSDNTGELFF
abundance: -; v_gene: TRBV5-1; j_gene: TRBJ2-7; d_gene: TRBD1; CDR3nt: TGCGCCAGCAGCGTCCGACAGGGTCCCTACGAGCAGTACTTC; CDR3aa: CASSVRQGPYEQYF
abundance: -; v_gene: TRBV18; j_gene: TRBJ1-1; d_gene: TRBD1; CDR3nt: TGTGCCAGCTCACCATCTATGGACAGGTTGGACACTGAAGCTTTCTTT; CDR3aa: CASSPSMDRLDTEAFF
abundance: -; v_gene: TRBV28; j_gene: TRBJ2-1; d_gene: -; CDR3nt: TGTGCCAGCAGTCCCTCTGGGGGGGCGCGATACAATGAGCAGTTCTTC; CDR3aa: CASSPSGGARYNEQFF
abundance: -; v_gene: TRBV28; j_gene: TRBJ1-5; d_gene: TRBD1; CDR3nt: TGTGCCAGCAGTTCGACAGGGAGTCAGCCCCAGCATTTT; CDR3aa: CASSSTGSQPQHF
abundance: -; v_gene: TRBV5-1; j_gene: TRBJ1-2; d_gene: TRBD1; CDR3nt: TGCGCCAGCAGCTTGGAAGGTGACAGGGGGCTGTATGGCTACACCTTC; CDR3aa: CASSLEGDRGLYGYTF
abundance: -; v_gene: TRBV2; j_gene: TRBJ1-5; d_gene: TRBD1; CDR3nt: TGTGCCAGCAGTTCGGGACAGGGGAATGGGCCCCAGCATTTT; CDR3aa: CASSSGQGNGPQHF
abundance: -; v_gene: TRBV6-5; j_gene: TRBJ1-2; d_gene: TRBD1; CDR3nt: TGTGCCAGCAGTTCACAGGGGTTCAATGGCTACACCTTC; CDR3aa: CASSSQGFNGYTF
abundance: -; v_gene: TRBV7-9; j_gene: TRBJ1-1; d_gene: -; CDR3nt: TGTGCCAGCAGCTTAGTGCCACTTGAAGCTTTCTTT; CDR3aa: CASSLVPLEAFF
abundance: -; v_gene: TRBV27; j_gene: TRBJ2-1; d_gene: -; CDR3nt: TGTGCCAGCACCTCCCTGGCGGGTAGCTCCTACAATGAGCAGTTCTTC; CDR3aa: CASTSLAGSSYNEQFF
abundance: -; v_gene: TRBV7-9; j_gene: TRBJ1-1; d_gene: -; CDR3nt: TGTGCCAGCAGCTTGGACACACTGAACACTGAAGCTTTCTTT; CDR3aa: CASSLDTLNTEAFF
abundance: -; v_gene: TRBV2; j_gene: TRBJ2-1; d_gene: TRBD2; CDR3nt: TGTGCCAGCAGTGAGCGGGAGGGGCGGTGGGAGCAGTTCTTC; CDR3aa: CASSEREGRWEQFF
abundance: -; v_gene: TRBV28; j_gene: TRBJ2-1; d_gene: TRBD2; CDR3nt: TGTGCCAGCACAACAGGGACTAGGGTTAATGAGCAGTTCTTC; CDR3aa: CASTTGTRVNEQFF
abundance: -; v_gene: TRBV6-5; j_gene: TRBJ2-1; d_gene: TRBD2; CDR3nt: TGTGCCAGCTACGGCGGGGGACCCAATGAGCAGTTCTTC; CDR3aa: CASYGGGPNEQFF
abundance: -; v_gene: TRBV2; j_gene: TRBJ1-2; d_gene: TRBD1; CDR3nt: TGTGCCAGCAGAGGGACAGGAGCTGGCTACACCTTC; CDR3aa: CASRGTGAGYTF
abundance: -; v_gene: TRBV19; j_gene: TRBJ2-2; d_gene: TRBD2; CDR3nt: TGTGCCAGTTATAGTGGGGGACTACCAACCGGGGAGCTGTTTTTT; CDR3aa: CASYSGGLPTGELFF
abundance: -; v_gene: TRBV6-7; j_gene: TRBJ2-1; d_gene: -; CDR3nt: TGTGCCAGCAGCCAAGAACAGGGTTCCTACAATGAGCAGTTCTTC; CDR3aa: CASSQEQGSYNEQFF
abundance: -; v_gene: TRBV11-3; j_gene: TRBJ2-2; d_gene: TRBD2; CDR3nt: TGTGCCAGCAGCCGTCGCGGCCCTAGCGGGAGAGGGGACACCGGGGAGCTGTTTTTT; CDR3aa: CASSRRGPSGRGDTGELFF
abundance: -; v_gene: TRBV6-5; j_gene: TRBJ1-1; d_gene: TRBD1; CDR3nt: TGTGCCAGCAGGGAGGGACAGGGGAACACTGAAGCTTTCTTT; CDR3aa: CASREGQGNTEAFF
abundance: -; v_gene: TRBV11-2; j_gene: TRBJ2-3; d_gene: TRBD2; CDR3nt: TGTGCCAGCAGCTTAAGGGAGGGGCAGCACGGAGATACGCAGTATTTT; CDR3aa: CASSLREGQHGDTQYF
abundance: -; v_gene: TRBV4-1; j_gene: TRBJ2-5; d_gene: -; CDR3nt: TGCGCCAGCAGCCAAGAGGTAGGGCCCGCCGAGGGGACCCAGTACTTC; CDR3aa: CASSQEVGPAEGTQYF
abundance: -; v_gene: TRBV6-5; j_gene: TRBJ1-1; d_gene: TRBD1; CDR3nt: TGTGCCACCTTGATGAGACAGGGGTACACTGAAGCTTTCTTT; CDR3aa: CATLMRQGYTEAFF
abundance: -; v_gene: TRBV3-1/TRBV3-2; j_gene: TRBJ2-7; d_gene: -; CDR3nt: TGTGCCAGCAGCCCATTGGGCCATGCCTACGAGCAGTACTTC; CDR3aa: CASSPLGHAYEQYF